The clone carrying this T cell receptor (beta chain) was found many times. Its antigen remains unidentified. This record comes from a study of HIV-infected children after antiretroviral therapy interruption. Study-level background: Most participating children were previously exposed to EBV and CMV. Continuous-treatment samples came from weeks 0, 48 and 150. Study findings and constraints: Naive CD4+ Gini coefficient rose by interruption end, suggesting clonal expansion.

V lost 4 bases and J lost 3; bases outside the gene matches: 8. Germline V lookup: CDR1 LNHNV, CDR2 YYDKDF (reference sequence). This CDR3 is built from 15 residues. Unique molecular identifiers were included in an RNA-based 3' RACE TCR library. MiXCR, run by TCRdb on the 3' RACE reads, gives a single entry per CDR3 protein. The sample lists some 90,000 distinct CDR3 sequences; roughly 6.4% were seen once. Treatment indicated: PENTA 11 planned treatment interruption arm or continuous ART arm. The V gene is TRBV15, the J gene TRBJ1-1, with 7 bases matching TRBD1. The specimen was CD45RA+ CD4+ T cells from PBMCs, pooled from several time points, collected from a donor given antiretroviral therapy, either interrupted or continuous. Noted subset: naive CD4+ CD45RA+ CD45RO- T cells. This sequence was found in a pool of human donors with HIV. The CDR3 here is CATSMEDRIHTEAFF. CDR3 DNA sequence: TGTGCCACCAGCATGGAGGACAGGATACACACTGAAGCTTTCTTT.